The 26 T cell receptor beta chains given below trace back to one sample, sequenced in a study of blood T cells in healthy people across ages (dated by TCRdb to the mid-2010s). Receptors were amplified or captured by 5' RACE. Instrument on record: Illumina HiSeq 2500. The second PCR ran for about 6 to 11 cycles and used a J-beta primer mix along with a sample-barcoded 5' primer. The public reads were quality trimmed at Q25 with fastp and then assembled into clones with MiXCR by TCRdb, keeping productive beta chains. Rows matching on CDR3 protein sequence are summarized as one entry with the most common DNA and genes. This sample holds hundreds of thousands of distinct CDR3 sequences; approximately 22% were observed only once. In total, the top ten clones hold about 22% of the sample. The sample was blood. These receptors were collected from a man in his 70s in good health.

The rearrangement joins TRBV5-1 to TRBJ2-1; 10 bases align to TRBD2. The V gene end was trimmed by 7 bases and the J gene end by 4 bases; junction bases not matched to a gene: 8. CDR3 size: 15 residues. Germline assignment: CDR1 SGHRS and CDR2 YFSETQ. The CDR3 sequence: CASGALAGEYNEQFF. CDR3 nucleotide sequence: TGCGCCAGCGGCGCGCTAGCGGGGGAATACAATGAGCAGTTCTTC. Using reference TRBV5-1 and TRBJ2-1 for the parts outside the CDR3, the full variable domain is KAGVTQTPRYLIKTRGQQVTLSCSPISGHRSVSWYQQTPGQGLQFLFEYFSETQRNKGNFPGRFSGRQFSNSRSEMNVSTLELGDSALYLCASGALAGEYNEQFFGPGTRLTVL.

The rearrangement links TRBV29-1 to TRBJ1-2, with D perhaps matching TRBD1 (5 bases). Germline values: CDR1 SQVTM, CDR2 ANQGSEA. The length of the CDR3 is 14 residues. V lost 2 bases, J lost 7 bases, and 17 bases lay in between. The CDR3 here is CSVELGGQNLGYTF. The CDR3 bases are TGCAGCGTTGAACTTGGGGGTCAGAATCTTGGCTACACCTTC.

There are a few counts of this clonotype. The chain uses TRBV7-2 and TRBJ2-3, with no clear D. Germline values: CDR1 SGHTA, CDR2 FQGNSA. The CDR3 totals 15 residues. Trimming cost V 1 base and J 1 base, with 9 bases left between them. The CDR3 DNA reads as TGTGCCAGCAGCTTAGAAGGGCCCCGCACAGATACGCAGTATTTT. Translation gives CASSLEGPRTDTQYF.

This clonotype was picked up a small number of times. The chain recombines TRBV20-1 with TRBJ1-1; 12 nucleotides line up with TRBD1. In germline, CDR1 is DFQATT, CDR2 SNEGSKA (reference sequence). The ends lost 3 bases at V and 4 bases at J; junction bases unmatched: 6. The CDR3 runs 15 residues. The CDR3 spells CSASWGGQGATEAFF. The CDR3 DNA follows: TGCAGTGCTAGTTGGGGGGGACAGGGGGCCACTGAAGCTTTCTTT.

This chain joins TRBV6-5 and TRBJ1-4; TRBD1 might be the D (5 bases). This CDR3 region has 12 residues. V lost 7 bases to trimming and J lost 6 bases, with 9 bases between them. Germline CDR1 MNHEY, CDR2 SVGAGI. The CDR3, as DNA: TGTGCCAGCAAGACAGCGGATGAAAAACTGTTTTTT. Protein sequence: CASKTADEKLFF.

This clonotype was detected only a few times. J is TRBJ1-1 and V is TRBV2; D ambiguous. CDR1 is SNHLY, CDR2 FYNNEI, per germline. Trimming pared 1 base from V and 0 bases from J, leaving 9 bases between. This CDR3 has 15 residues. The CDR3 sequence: CASSEVAALNTEAFF. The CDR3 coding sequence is TGTGCCAGCAGTGAAGTCGCGGCCCTGAACACTGAAGCTTTCTTT.

The CDR3 spells CASMRGVDTQYF. The CDR3 DNA reads as TGTGCCAGCATGAGGGGTGTAGATACGCAGTATTTT. This chain uses TRBV12-3 or TRBV12-4 with TRBJ2-3, with D perhaps matching TRBD1 or TRBD2 (5 bases each). Deletions cut 7 bases from V and 5 bases from J, with 10 bases between. The CDR3 spans 12 residues.

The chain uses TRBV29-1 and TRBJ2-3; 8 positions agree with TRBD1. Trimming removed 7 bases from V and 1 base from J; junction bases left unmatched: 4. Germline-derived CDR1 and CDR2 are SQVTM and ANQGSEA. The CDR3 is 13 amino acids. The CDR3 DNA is TGCAGCGCAAACAGGGGGGGCACAGATACGCAGTATTTT. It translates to CSANRGGTDTQYF.

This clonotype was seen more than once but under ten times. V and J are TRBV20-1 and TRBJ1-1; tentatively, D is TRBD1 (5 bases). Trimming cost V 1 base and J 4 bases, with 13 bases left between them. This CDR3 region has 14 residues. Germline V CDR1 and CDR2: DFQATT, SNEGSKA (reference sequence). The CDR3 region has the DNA TGCAGTGCTAGAGGTTGGACACGGAGCACTGAAGCTTTCTTT. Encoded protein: CSARGWTRSTEAFF.

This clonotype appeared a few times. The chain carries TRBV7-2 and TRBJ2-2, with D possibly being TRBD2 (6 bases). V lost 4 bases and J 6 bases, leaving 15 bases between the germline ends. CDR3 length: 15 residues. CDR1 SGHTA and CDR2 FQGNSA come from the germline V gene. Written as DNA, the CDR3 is TGTGCCAGCAGCTGGGGAGGTGTGTCACCCGGGGAGCTGTTTTTT. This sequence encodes CASSWGGVSPGELFF.

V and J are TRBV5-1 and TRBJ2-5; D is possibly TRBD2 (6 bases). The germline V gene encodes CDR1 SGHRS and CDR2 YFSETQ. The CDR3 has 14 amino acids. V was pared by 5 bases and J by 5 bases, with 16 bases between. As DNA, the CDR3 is TGCGCCAGCAGGGGCGGGACGCATCATGAGACCCAGTACTTC. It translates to CASRGGTHHETQYF.

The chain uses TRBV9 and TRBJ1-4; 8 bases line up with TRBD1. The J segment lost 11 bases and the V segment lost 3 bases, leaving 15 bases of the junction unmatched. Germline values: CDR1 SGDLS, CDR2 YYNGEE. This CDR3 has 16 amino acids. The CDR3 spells CASSGDRGAGPVKLFF. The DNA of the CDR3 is TGTGCCAGCAGCGGAGACAGGGGAGCGGGTCCTGTGAAACTGTTTTTT.

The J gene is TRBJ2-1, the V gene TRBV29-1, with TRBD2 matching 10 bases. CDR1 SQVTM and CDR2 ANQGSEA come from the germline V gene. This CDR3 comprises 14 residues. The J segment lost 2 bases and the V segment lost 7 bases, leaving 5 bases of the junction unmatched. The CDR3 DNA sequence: TGCAGCGGAAAAAGCGGGGGGGCCTACAATGAGCAGTTCTTC. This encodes CSGKSGGAYNEQFF.

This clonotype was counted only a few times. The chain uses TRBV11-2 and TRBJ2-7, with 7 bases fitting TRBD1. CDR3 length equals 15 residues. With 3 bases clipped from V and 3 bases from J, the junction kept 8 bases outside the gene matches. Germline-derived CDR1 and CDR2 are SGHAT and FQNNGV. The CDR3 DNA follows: TGTGCCAGCAGCTTCGCACCGGGACAGCTCTACGAGCAGTACTTC. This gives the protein CASSFAPGQLYEQYF.

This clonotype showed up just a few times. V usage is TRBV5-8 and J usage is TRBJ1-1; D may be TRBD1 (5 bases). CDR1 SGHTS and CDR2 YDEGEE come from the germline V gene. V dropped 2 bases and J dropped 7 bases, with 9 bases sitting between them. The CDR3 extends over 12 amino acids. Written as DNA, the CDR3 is TGTGCCAGCAGCTTCCACAGGAGTGAAGCTTTCTTT. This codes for CASSFHRSEAFF.

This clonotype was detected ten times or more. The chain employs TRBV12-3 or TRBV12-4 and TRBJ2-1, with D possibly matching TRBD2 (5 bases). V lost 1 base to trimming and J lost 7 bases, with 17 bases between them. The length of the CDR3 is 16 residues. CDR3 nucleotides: TGTGCCAGCAGTTTAGTTAGCGCCGGTCGAGAGAATGAGCAGTTCTTC. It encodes CASSLVSAGRENEQFF.

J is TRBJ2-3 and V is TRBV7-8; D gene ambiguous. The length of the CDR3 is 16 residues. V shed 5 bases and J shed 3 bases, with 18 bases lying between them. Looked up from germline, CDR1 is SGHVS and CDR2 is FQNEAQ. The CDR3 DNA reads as TGTGCCAGCAGCCACGGACCCGACACCGTGACAGATACGCAGTATTTT. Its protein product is CASSHGPDTVTDTQYF.

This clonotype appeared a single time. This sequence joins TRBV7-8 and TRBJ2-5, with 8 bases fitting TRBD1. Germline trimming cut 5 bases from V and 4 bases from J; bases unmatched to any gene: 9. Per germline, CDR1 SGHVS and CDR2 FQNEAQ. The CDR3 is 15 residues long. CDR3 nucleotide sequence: TGTGCCAGCAGCGCCTGGGACAGGTGCCCAGAGACCCAGTACTTC. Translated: CASSAWDRCPETQYF.

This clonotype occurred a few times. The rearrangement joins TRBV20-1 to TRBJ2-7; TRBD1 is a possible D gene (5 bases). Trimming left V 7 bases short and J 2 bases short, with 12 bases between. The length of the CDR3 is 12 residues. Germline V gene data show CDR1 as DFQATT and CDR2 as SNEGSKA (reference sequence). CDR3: CSGVGATYEQYF. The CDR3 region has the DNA TGCAGTGGGGTAGGGGCAACCTACGAGCAGTACTTC.

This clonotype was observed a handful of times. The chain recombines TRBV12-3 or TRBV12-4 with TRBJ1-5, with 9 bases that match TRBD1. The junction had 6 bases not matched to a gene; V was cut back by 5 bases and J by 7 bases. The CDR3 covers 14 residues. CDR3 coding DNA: TGTGCCAGCAGTATAAGGACAGGGGTGCAGCCCCAGCATTTT. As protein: CASSIRTGVQPQHF.

DNA of the CDR3: TGTGCCAGCAGCTTAACCACAGACTGGATAAAATACGAGCAGTACGTC. Translated, it gives CASSLTTDWIKYEQYV. The chain joins TRBV7-8 to TRBJ2-7, with D uncertain. Germline loops: CDR1 SGHVS, CDR2 FQNEAQ. CDR3 length: 16 residues. V was shortened by 2 bases and J by 4 bases, with 18 bases between the two germline ends.

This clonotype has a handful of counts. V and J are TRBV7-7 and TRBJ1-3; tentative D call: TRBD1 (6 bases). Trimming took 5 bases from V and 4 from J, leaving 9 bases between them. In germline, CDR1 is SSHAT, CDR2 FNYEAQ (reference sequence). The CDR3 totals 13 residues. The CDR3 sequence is CASSNGQGNTIYF. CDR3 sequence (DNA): TGTGCCAGCAGCAATGGACAGGGAAACACCATATATTTT.

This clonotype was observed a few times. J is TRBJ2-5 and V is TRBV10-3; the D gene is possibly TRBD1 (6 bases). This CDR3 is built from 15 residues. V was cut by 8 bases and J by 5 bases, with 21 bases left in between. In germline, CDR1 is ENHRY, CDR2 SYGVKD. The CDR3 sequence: CAIGRSTGFGETQYF. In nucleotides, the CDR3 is TGTGCCATCGGAAGATCGACAGGCTTCGGGGAGACCCAGTACTTC.

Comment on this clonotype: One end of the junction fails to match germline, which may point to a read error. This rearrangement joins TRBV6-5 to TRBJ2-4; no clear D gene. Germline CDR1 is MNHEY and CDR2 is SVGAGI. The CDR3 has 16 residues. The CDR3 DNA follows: TGTGCCAGCAGTACCGTGTCAAGTGGAGCCAAAAACACTCAGTACTTC. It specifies CASSTVSSGAKNTQYF.

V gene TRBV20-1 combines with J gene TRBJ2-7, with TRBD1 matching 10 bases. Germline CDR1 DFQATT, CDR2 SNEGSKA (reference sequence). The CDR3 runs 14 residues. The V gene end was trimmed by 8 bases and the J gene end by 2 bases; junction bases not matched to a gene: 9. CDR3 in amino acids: CSSRDRGPTYEQYF. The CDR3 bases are TGCAGTTCCCGGGACAGGGGACCCACCTACGAGCAGTACTTC.

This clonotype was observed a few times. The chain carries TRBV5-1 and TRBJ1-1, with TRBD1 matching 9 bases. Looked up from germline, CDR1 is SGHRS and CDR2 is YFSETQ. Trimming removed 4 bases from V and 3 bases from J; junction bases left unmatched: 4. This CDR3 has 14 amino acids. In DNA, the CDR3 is TGCGCCAGCAGCCCCTGGACAGGGGACACTGAAGCTTTCTTT. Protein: CASSPWTGDTEAFF.